This TCR beta chain was captured by sequencing in a study of cytomegalovirus exposure and HLA in healthy donors. Study-level points and caveats: Reported performance of the classifier showed diagnosis of cytomegalovirus status with high specificity and sensitivity. A further, later analysis showed that HLA-associated TCR beta chains (compared with equally common others) were more clonally expanded.

The V end was cut by 1 base, the J end by 5 bases, with 14 bases between. The CDR3 sequence is 15 residues long. Germline V lookup: CDR1 SGHTA, CDR2 FQGNSA. This clone was observed a few times. Its antigen is still unknown. Both 60 Vbeta primers and 13 Jbeta primers went into the PCR. The authors' processing: In a later analysis, roughly 10 million of 75 million to 85 million unique beta chains occurred in at least two donors. Profiling relied on immunoSEQ multiplex PCR, and the TCRdb table lists in-frame clones only, not all of them. V, J and clone size reflect that table, while D and trimming were determined from the DNA. This sample has under 150,000 clones, with 60% to 85% found just once.

V is TRBV7-2 and J is TRBJ1-1; D unresolved. This receptor was taken from a man between 18 and 35 years old in good health and CMV-seronegative. The sequenced sample was PBMCs. CDR3 DNA: TGTGCCAGCAGCTTAGATCCAGGTGGTCGAACTGAAGCTTTCTTT. Translating it yields CASSLDPGGRTEAFF.